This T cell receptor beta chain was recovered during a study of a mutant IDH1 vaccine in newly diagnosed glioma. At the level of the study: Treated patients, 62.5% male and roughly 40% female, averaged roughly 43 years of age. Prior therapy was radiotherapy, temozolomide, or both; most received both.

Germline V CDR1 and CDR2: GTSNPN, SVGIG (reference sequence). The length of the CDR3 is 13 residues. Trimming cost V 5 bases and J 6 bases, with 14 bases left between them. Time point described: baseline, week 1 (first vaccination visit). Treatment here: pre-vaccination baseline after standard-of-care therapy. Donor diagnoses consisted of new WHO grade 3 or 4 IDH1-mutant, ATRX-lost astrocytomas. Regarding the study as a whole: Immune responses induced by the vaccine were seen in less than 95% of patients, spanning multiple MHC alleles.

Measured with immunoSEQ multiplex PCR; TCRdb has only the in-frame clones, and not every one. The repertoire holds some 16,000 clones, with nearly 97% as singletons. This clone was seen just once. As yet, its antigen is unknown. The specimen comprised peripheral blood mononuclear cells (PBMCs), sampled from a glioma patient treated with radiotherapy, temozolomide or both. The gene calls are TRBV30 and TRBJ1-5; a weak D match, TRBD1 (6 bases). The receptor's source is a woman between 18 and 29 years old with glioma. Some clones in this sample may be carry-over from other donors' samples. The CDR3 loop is CAWGRGSGQPQHF. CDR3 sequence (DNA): TGTGCCTGGGGCAGGGGTTCAGGTCAGCCCCAGCATTTT.